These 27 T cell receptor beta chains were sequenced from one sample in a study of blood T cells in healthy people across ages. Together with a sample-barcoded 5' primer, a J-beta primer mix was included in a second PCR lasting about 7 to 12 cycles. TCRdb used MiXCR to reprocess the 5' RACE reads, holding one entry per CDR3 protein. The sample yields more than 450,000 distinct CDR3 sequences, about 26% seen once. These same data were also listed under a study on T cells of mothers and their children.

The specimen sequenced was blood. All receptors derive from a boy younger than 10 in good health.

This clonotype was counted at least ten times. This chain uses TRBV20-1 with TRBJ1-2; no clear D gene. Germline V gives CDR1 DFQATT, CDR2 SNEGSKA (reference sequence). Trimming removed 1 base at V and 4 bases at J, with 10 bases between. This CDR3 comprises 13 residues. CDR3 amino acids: CSARAYNGYGYTF. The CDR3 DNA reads TGCAGTGCTAGAGCCTACAATGGCTATGGCTACACCTTC.

The CDR3 bases are TGTGCCAGCAGCCCTGGACAGGGGAACACCATATATTTT. It codes for CASSPGQGNTIYF. This chain uses TRBV3-1 with TRBJ1-3, with TRBD1 identical over 9 bases. With 4 bases clipped from V and 7 bases from J, the junction kept 2 bases outside the gene matches. Per the germline V gene, CDR1 is LGHDT and CDR2 is YNNKEL (reference sequence). The CDR3 length is 13 residues.

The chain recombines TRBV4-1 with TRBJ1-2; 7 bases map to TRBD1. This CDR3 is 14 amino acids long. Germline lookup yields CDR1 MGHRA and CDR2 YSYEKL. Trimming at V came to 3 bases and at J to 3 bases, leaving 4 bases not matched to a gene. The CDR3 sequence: CASSQDRSYYGYTF. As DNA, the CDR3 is TGCGCCAGCAGCCAGGACAGGTCTTACTATGGCTACACCTTC.

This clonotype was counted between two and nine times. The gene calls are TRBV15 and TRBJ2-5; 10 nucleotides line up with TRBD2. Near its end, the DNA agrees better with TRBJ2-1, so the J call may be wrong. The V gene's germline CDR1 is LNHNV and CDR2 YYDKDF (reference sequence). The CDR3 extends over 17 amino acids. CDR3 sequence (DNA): TGTGCCACCAGCAGAGATCAAGCTAGCGGGGGCCAAAATGAGCAGTTCTTC. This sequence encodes CATSRDQASGGQNEQFF.

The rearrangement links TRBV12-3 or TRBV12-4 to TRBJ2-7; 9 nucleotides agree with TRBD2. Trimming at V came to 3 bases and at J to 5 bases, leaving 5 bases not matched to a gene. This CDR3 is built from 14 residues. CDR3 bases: TGTGCCAGCAGTTTCGGCGGGAGGGCCAACGAGCAGTACTTC. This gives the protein CASSFGGRANEQYF.

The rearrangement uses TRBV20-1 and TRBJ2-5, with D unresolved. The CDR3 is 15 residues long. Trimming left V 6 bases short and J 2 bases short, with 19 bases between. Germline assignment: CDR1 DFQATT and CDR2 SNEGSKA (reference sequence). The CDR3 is CSAPEMGRMQETQYF. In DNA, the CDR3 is TGCAGTGCGCCAGAGATGGGTAGGATGCAAGAGACCCAGTACTTC.

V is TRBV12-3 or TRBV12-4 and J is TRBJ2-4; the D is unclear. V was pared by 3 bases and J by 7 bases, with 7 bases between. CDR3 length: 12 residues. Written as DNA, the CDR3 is TGTGCCAGCAGTTTGAAAAGGAACATTCAGTACTTC. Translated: CASSLKRNIQYF.

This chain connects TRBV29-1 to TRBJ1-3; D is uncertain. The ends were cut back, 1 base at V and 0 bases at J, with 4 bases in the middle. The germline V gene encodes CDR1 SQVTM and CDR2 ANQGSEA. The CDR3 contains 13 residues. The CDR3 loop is CSVEGLSGNTIYF. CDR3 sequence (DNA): TGCAGCGTTGAAGGACTCTCTGGAAACACCATATATTTT.

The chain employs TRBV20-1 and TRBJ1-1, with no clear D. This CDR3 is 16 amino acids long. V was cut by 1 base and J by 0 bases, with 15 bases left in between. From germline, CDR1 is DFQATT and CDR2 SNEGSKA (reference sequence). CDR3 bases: TGCAGTGCTAGAGTGGGATTTAAATCGATGAACACTGAAGCTTTCTTT. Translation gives CSARVGFKSMNTEAFF.

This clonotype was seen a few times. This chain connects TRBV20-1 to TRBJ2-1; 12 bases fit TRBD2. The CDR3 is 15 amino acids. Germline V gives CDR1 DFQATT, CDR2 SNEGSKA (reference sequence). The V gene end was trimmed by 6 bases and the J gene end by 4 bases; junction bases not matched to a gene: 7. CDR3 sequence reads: CSAVTSGGFYNEQFF. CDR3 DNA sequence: TGCAGTGCCGTGACTAGCGGGGGATTTTACAATGAGCAGTTCTTC.

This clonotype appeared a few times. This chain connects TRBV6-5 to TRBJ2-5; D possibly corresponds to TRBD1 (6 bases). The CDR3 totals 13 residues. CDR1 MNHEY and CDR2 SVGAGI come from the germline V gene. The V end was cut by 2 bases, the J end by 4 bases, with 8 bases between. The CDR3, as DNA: TGTGCCAGCAGTTACAGGGGGTTAGAGACCCAGTACTTC. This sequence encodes CASSYRGLETQYF.

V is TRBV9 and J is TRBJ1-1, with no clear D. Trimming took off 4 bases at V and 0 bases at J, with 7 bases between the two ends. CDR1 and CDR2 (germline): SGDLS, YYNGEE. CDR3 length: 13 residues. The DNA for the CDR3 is TGTGCCAGCAGCACCTATCTGAACACTGAAGCTTTCTTT. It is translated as CASSTYLNTEAFF.

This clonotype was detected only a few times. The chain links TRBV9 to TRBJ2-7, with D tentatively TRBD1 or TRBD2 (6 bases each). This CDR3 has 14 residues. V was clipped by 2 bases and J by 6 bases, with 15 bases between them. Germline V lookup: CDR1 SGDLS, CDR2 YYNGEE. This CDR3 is CASSVEGESGEQYF. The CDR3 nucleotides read TGTGCCAGCAGCGTGGAGGGGGAGTCGGGCGAGCAGTACTTC.

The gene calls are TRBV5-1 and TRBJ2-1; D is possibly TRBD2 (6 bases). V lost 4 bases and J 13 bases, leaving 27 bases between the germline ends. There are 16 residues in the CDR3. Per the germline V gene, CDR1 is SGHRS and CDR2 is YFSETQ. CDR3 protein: CASSPEGRLPGLIQFF. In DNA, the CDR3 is TGCGCCAGCAGCCCGGAGGGACGTCTACCGGGTCTTATTCAGTTCTTC.

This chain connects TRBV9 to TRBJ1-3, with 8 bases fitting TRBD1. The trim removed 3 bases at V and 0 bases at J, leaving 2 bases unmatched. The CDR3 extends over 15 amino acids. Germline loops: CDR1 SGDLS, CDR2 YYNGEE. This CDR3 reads CASSETGVSGNTIYF. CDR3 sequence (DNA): TGTGCCAGCAGCGAGACAGGGGTCTCTGGAAACACCATATATTTT. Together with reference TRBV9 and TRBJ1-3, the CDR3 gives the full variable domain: DSGVTQTPKHLITATGQRVTLRCSPRSGDLSVYWYQQSLDQGLQFLIQYYNGEERAKGNILERFSAQQFPDLHSELNLSSLELGDSALYFCASSETGVSGNTIYFGEGSWLTVV.

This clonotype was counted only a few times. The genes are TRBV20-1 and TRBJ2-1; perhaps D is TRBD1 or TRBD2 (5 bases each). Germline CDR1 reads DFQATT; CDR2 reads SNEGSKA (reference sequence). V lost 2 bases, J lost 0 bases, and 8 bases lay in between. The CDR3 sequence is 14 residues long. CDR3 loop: CSARRDGSYNEQFF. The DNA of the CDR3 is TGCAGTGCTAGAAGGGACGGCTCCTACAATGAGCAGTTCTTC.

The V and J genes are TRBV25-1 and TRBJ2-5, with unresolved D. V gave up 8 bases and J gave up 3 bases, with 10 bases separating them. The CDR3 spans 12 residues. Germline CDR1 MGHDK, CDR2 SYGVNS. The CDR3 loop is CASGWIEETQYF. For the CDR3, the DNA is TGTGCCAGCGGGTGGATTGAAGAGACCCAGTACTTC.

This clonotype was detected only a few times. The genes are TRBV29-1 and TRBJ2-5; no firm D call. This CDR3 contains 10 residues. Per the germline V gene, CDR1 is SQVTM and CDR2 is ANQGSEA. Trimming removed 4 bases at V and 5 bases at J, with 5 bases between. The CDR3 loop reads CSVGAETQYF. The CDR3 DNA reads TGCAGCGTTGGAGCTGAGACCCAGTACTTC.

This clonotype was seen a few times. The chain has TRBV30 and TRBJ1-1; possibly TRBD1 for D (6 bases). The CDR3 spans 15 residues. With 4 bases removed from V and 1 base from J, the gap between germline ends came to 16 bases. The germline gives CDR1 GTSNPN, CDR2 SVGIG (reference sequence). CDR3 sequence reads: CAWNTGLATNTEAFF. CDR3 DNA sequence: TGTGCCTGGAATACAGGGCTGGCGACGAACACTGAAGCTTTCTTT.

DNA for the CDR3: TGTGCCAGCAGCTTAGCTTCGTGGCTAGCGTCATCATTTTGGGGTGCCGGGGAGCTGTTTTTT. This codes for CASSLASWLASSFWGAGELFF. The V call is TRBV7-2, the J call TRBJ2-2; TRBD2 is a possible D gene (6 bases). The V end was cut by 0 bases, the J end by 6 bases, with 29 bases between. Germline V gene sequence: CDR1 SGHTA, CDR2 FQGNSA. The CDR3 is 21 amino acids.

CDR3 protein: CAWSAGTGGPYEQYF. DNA of the CDR3: TGTGCCTGGAGTGCAGGGACGGGAGGTCCCTACGAGCAGTACTTC. V is TRBV30 and J is TRBJ2-7, with 7 bases aligning to TRBD2. The CDR3 length is 15 residues. Germline CDR1 and CDR2: GTSNPN and SVGIG (reference sequence). J gave up 2 bases and V 1 base, and 8 bases lay outside the gene matches.

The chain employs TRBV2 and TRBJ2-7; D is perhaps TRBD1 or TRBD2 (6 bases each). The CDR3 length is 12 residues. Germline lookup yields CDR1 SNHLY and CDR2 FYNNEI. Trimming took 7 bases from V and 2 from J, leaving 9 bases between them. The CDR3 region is CASTGEAYEQYF. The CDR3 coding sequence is TGTGCCAGCACAGGGGAGGCCTACGAGCAGTACTTC. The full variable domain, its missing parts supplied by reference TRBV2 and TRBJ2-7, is EPEVTQTPSHQVTQMGQEVILRCVPISNHLYFYWYRQILGQKVEFLVSFYNNEISEKSEIFDDQFSVERPDGSNFTLKIRSTKLEDSAMYFCASTGEAYEQYFGPGTRLTVT.

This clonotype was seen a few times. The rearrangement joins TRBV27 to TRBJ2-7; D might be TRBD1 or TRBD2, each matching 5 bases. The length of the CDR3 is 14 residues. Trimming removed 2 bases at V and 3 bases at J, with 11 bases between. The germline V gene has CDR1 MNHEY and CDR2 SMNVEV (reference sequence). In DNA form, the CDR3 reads TGTGCCAGCAGTTTAAGGGACGGGTACTACGAGCAGTACTTC. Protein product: CASSLRDGYYEQYF.

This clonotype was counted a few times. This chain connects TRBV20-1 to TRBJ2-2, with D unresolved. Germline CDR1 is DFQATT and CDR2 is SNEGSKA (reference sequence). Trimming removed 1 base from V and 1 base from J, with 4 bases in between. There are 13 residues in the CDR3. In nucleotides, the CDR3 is TGCAGTGCTAGAGGGGTGAACACCGGGGAGCTGTTTTTT. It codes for CSARGVNTGELFF.

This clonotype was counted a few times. CDR3 residues: CASSPPGQGIEETQYF. CDR3 in DNA: TGTGCCAGCAGCCCCCCCGGACAGGGGATCGAAGAGACCCAGTACTTC. The J gene is TRBJ2-5, the V gene TRBV7-9, with 9 bases lining up with TRBD1. Germline CDR1 and CDR2: SEHNR and FQNEAQ (reference sequence). This CDR3 comprises 16 residues. J lost 3 bases, V lost 5 bases, and 10 bases had no gene match.

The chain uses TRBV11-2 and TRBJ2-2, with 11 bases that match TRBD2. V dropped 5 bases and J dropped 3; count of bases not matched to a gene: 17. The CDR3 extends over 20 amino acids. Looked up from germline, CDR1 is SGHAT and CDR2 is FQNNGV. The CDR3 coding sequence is TGTGCCAGCAGCCCATCTATCTACTCACTAGCGGGAGAGGACACCGGGGAGCTGTTTTTT. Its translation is CASSPSIYSLAGEDTGELFF.

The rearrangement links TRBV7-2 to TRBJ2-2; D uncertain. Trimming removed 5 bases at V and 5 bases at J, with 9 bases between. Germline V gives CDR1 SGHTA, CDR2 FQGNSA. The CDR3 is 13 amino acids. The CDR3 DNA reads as TGTGCCAGCAGCCAAGGTTGGACCGGGGAGCTGTTTTTT. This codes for CASSQGWTGELFF.